The rows below give T cell receptor beta chains drawn from one sample of a study of cytomegalovirus exposure and HLA in healthy donors. TCRdb's table, derived via immunoSEQ multiplex PCR, lists solely in-frame clones and lacks some. The repertoire consists of approximately 190,000 clones, with 80% to 90% occurring once and the leading ten covering about 1.2%. Sequencing was performed on PBMCs. The source is a man between 25 and 39 years old in good health and CMV-seronegative. Both conserved end residues are part of each CDR3.

v_call	j_call	cdr3_aa
TRBV6-5	TRBJ1-4	CASSLGGGVDEKLFF
TRBV28	TRBJ1-1	CASSQIGVLSNTEAFF
TRBV11-2	TRBJ2-2	CGATGIETGELFF
TRBV11-2	TRBJ2-5	CASSLLSTQAAGTQYF
TRBV19	TRBJ2-2	CASKPQLAGAAGELFF
TRBV2	TRBJ2-7	CASSENVSGYEQYF
TRBV6-5	TRBJ2-3	CASSGRTGGTDTQYF
TRBV6-1	-	CASSAQNYEQYF
TRBV7-2	TRBJ1-2	CASSLNRDYGYTF
TRBV6-4	TRBJ1-1	CASSASGQGGTEAFF
TRBV5-1	TRBJ2-7	CASSSGDSIYEQYF
TRBV5-4	TRBJ2-1	CASSILATNEQFF
TRBV19	TRBJ1-1	CASSSRDSLDTEAFF
TRBV6-1	TRBJ2-1	CASWGREGNEQFF
TRBV11-3	TRBJ2-1	CASSWQREGEQFF
TRBV5-6	TRBJ1-4	CASSLASNEKLFF
TRBV19	TRBJ1-2	CASCPAGPYGYTF
TRBV7-9	TRBJ2-7	CASSLTESYEQYF
TRBV10-1	-	CASSTLTYEQYF
TRBV20-1	TRBJ2-3	CSHARGDTQYF
TRBV19	TRBJ1-1	CASSSQTGGRAFF
TRBV2	TRBJ2-1	CASSGTTDNNEQFF
TRBV28	TRBJ1-1	CASSLFWDKGSEAFF
TRBV30	TRBJ1-6	CAWSVSQPGNSPLHF
TRBV6-5	TRBJ1-4	CASSYLTREKLFF
TRBV7-8	TRBJ2-7	CASSLVERDYEQYF
TRBV7-9	TRBJ2-2	CASSLAENTGELFF
TRBV28	TRBJ1-2	CASSGPGQGFSYTF
TRBV27	TRBJ1-2	CASSGQGGDGYTF
TRBV5-1	TRBJ2-1	CASSLTWNEQFF
TRBV6-1	TRBJ2-7	CASTEGQGWSEQYF